The 17 T cell receptor beta chains below all came from one sample that was sequenced in a study of tumor-infiltrating lymphocytes in primary liver carcinoma. The source of the blood RNA was unsorted whole blood, and germline DNA was extracted as well. The investigators made TCR beta cDNA from approximately 0.5 ug total RNA, using a constant-region primer. Employing slightly modified ARM-PCR, three nested multiplex PCR rounds were run, and these gave rise to the TCR beta libraries. Investigators reported that the first two PCR rounds, at 10 cycles each, used TRBV1-TRBV30 forward primers with a C-beta reverse primer. One entry per CDR3 protein, called by TCRdb with MiXCR from the multiplex PCR reads. The table has almost 200,000 distinct CDR3 sequences, 65% seen once. The sequenced material came from peripheral blood. Every receptor here comes from a woman aged 60-75 years with primary liver carcinoma and hepatitis B virus infection.

V and J are TRBV4-1 and TRBJ2-1; TRBD2 matches 15 bases. The CDR3 contains 17 residues. V gave up 4 bases and J gave up 10 bases; unmatched junction bases: 11. Looked up from germline, CDR1 is MGHRA and CDR2 is YSYEKL. The CDR3 loop reads CASSLGLAGGPFKEQFF. The CDR3 region has the DNA TGCGCCAGCAGCCTAGGACTAGCGGGAGGGCCATTCAAAGAGCAGTTCTTC.

Notes on this clonotype: A much larger clone differs from this one at a single base, so this may be a read error. The V gene is TRBV5-4, the J gene TRBJ2-3; a weak D match, TRBD1 (5 bases). Germline assignment: CDR1 SGHNT and CDR2 YYREEE (reference sequence). The CDR3 runs 16 residues. In nucleotides, the CDR3 is TGTGCCAGCAGCTTGGCCACAGTCGAATACACAGGTACGCAGTATTTT. Translating gives CASSLATVEYTGTQYF.

V usage is TRBV11-2 and J usage is TRBJ2-3; weak D call: TRBD1 (6 bases). Germline CDR1 and CDR2: SGHAT and FQNNGV. This CDR3 has 16 amino acids. The V end was cut by 7 bases, the J end by 2 bases, with 19 bases between. CDR3 sequence reads: CASNLDSVTATDTQYF. CDR3 in DNA: TGTGCCAGCAACTTGGACAGCGTGACGGCCACAGATACGCAGTATTTT.

At least ten counts were recorded for this clonotype. The chain joins TRBV6-5 to TRBJ2-7; a possible D gene is TRBD2 (6 bases). V lost 2 bases, J lost 4 bases, and 18 bases lay in between. Germline CDR1 and CDR2: MNHEY and SVGAGI. The CDR3 is made up of 16 amino acids. The CDR3 sequence is CASSYQGGAIMYEQYF. Written as DNA, the CDR3 is TGTGCCAGCAGTTACCAGGGAGGAGCTATCATGTACGAGCAGTACTTC.

This clonotype was seen a single time. The gene calls are TRBV29-1 and TRBJ2-7, with a tentative D call TRBD2 (5 bases). Trimming pared 6 bases from V and 5 bases from J, leaving 20 bases between. Looked up from germline, CDR1 is SQVTM and CDR2 is ANQGSEA. The length of the CDR3 is 14 residues. The DNA of the CDR3 is TGCAGCGTACGTATCGGGATAGGAATTGACGAGCAGTACTTC. It encodes CSVRIGIGIDEQYF.

Remarks on this clonotype: A read error may produce the germline difference seen at one junction end. The rearrangement uses TRBV5-1 and TRBJ2-5; no definite D call. This CDR3 is 15 amino acids long. Germline CDR1 is SGHRS and CDR2 is YFSETQ. The CDR3, as DNA: TGCGCCAGCAGCTTCCAGGCGCAACCCCAAGAGACCCCGTACTTC. This codes for CASSFQAQPQETPYF.

There are many counts of this clonotype. This rearrangement joins TRBV29-1 to TRBJ1-2, with TRBD1 matching over 7 bases. The J segment lost 8 bases and the V segment lost 0 bases, leaving 15 bases of the junction unmatched. Germline V gives CDR1 SQVTM, CDR2 ANQGSEA. CDR3 size: 16 residues. Here the CDR3 reads CSVEDQGGRSRGGYTF. The CDR3 bases are TGCAGCGTTGAAGATCAGGGGGGTCGGTCGAGAGGCGGCTACACCTTC.

Concerning this clonotype itself: Compared with germline, one end of the junction differs, possibly owing to a read error. The chain's CDR3 is CASSLDMGREQHF. The CDR3 DNA is TGTGCCAGCAGCTTGGACATGGGAAGGGAGCAGCACTTC. The chain couples TRBV11-1 to TRBJ2-7, with D possibly called TRBD1 or TRBD2 (5 bases each). The CDR3 sequence is 13 residues long. Germline lookup yields CDR1 SGHAT and CDR2 FQDESV (reference sequence).

Concerning this clonotype: The junction does not match germline at one end; this may be a read error. The rearrangement joins TRBV11-3 to TRBJ2-3; TRBD1 or TRBD2 may be the D gene (5 bases each). The V gene's germline CDR1 is SGHNT and CDR2 YENEEA. The CDR3 sequence is 15 residues long. Here the CDR3 reads CASSRTGPGTVTQYF. The CDR3 nucleotides are TGTGCCAGCAGCAGAACGGGACCGGGCACAGTTACGCAGTATTTT.

The table lists this clonotype with a count of one. Because the CDR3's place on the DNA is in doubt, the DNA is left out and the CDR3 is given as listed by TCRdb. The chain combines TRBV11-2 with TRBJ2-3; the tabulated D call, TRBD1, remains unverified against the DNA. Including both end residues, the CDR3 is 16 amino acids long. The V gene's germline CDR1 is SGHAT and CDR2 FQNNGV. The CDR3 protein is CASTPWGQGATDTLYF.

This clonotype appeared a single time. The chain carries TRBV11-2 and TRBJ2-2, with TRBD2 matching 9 bases. Germline CDR1 SGHAT, CDR2 FQNNGV. The CDR3 has 14 amino acids. V gave up 5 bases and J gave up 9 bases; unmatched junction bases: 7. Written as DNA, the CDR3 is TGTGCCAGCAGCATGATTAGCGGGGGCTGGGAGCTGTTTTTT. Residues: CASSMISGGWELFF. Full variable domain (rest looked up from reference TRBV11-2 and TRBJ2-2): EAGVAQSPRYKIIEKRQSVAFWCNPISGHATLYWYQQILGQGPKLLIQFQNNGVVDDSQLPKDRFSAERLKGVDSTLKIQPAKLEDSAVYLCASSMISGGWELFFGEGSRLTVL.

Turning to this clonotype: A much more abundant neighbour one base away suggests this may be a read error. J is TRBJ2-1 and V is TRBV6-2 or TRBV6-3; D is possibly TRBD2 (5 bases). CDR1 and CDR2 (germline): MNHEY, SVGEGT. The CDR3 length is 15 residues. V lost 6 bases, J lost 5 bases, and 17 bases lay in between. The CDR3 reads CASRNSVRVHNEQFF. The DNA of the CDR3 is TGTGCCAGCAGAAACAGCGTGAGGGTCCACAATGAGCAGTTCTTC.

Ten or more counts support this clonotype. The chain carries TRBV6-1 and TRBJ2-7; D possibly matches TRBD1 or TRBD2 (6 bases each). This CDR3 contains 15 residues. Trimming removed 2 bases from V and 3 bases from J, with 14 bases in between. Looked up from germline, CDR1 is MNHNS and CDR2 is SASEGT. The CDR3 loop is CASSERGDTIYEQYF. CDR3 in DNA: TGTGCCAGCAGTGAAAGGGGGGACACTATCTACGAGCAGTACTTC.

This clonotype was detected many times. The rearrangement joins TRBV10-3 to TRBJ2-1; 8 nucleotides match TRBD2. The CDR3 totals 14 residues. After removal of 6 bases from V and 9 bases from J, the junction contained 10 bases not matched to a gene. CDR1 and CDR2 from the germline V gene are ENHRY and SYGVKD. CDR3 sequence: CAIRPDSAGVEQFF. DNA of the CDR3: TGTGCCATCAGGCCGGACTCAGCGGGAGTTGAGCAGTTCTTC.

Here the CDR3 reads CTSSHDIQETQYF. The CDR3 DNA sequence: TGCACCAGCAGTCACGACATACAAGAGACCCAGTACTTC. This sequence joins TRBV1 and TRBJ2-5. TRBV1 is deemed a pseudogene. The CDR3 covers 13 residues.

V usage is TRBV12-3 or TRBV12-4 and J usage is TRBJ1-3; D is perhaps TRBD1 (5 bases). CDR3 size: 16 residues. V was pared by 7 bases and J by 0 bases, with 16 bases between. The CDR3 sequence: CASNVAAGSSGNTIYF. The CDR3 nucleotides are TGTGCCAGCAATGTCGCAGCAGGGAGCTCTGGAAACACCATATATTTT.

To note about this clonotype: It may be a read error: a sequence one base away is much more abundant. This sequence joins TRBV4-1 and TRBJ2-5; no firm D call. Looked up from germline, CDR1 is MGHRA and CDR2 is YSYEKL. CDR3 size: 14 residues. CDR3 nucleotides: TGCGCCAGCTGCCAAGGATCTAGTCGGGAGACCCAGTACTTC. It codes for CASCQGSSRETQYF.